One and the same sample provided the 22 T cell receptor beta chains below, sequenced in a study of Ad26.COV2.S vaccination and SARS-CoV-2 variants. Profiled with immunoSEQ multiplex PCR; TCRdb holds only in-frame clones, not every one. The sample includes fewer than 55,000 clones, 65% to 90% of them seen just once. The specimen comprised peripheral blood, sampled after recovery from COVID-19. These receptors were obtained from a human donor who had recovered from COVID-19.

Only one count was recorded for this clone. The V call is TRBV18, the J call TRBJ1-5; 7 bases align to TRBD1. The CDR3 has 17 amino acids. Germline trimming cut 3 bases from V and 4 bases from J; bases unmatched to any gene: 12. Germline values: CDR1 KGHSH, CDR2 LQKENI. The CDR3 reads CASSPWDRTGGNQPQHF. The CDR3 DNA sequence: TGTGCCAGCTCACCTTGGGATCGGACAGGCGGAAATCAGCCCCAGCATTTT.

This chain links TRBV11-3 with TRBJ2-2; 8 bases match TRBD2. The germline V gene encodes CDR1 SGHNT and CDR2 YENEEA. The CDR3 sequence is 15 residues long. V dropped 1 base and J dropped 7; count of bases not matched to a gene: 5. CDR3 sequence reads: CASSLGSGNGGELFF. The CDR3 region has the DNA TGTGCCAGCAGCTTAGGTAGCGGGAACGGCGGGGAGCTGTTTTTT. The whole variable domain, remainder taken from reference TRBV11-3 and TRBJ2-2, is EAGVVQSPRYKIIEKKQPVAFWCNPISGHNTLYWYLQNLGQGPELLIRYENEEAVDDSQLPKDRFSAERLKGVDSTLKIQPAELGDSAVYLCASSLGSGNGGELFFGEGSRLTVL.

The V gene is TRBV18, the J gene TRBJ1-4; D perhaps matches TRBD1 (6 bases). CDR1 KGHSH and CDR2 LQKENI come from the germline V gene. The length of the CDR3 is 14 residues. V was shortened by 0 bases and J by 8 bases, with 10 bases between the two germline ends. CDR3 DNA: TGTGCCAGCTCACCACCGGGAACAGGGGAAAAACTGTTTTTT. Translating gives CASSPPGTGEKLFF. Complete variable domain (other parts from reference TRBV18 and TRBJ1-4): NAGVMQNPRHLVRRRGQEARLRCSPMKGHSHVYWYRQLPEEGLKFMVYLQKENIIDESGMPKERFSAEFPKEGPSILRIQQVVRGDSAAYFCASSPPGTGEKLFFGSGTQLSVL.

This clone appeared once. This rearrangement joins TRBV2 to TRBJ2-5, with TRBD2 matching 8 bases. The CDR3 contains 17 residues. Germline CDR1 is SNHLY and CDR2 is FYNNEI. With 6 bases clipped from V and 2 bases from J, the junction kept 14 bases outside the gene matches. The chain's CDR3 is CASSDGGGGGVQETQYF. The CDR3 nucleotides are TGTGCCAGCAGCGACGGGGGGGGCGGAGGAGTTCAAGAGACCCAGTACTTC.

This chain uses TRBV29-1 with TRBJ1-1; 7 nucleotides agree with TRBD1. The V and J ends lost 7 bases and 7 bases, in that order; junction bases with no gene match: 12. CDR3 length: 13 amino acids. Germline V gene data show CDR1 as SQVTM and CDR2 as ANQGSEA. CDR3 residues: CSAPSGGGGEAFF. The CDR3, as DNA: TGCAGCGCTCCTTCAGGGGGTGGGGGTGAAGCTTTCTTT.

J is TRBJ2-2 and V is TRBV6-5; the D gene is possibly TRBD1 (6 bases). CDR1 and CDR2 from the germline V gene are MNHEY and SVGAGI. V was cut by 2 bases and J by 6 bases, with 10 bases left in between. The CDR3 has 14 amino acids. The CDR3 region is CASSYKAGAGELFF. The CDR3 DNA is TGTGCCAGCAGTTACAAGGCAGGGGCCGGGGAGCTGTTTTTT.

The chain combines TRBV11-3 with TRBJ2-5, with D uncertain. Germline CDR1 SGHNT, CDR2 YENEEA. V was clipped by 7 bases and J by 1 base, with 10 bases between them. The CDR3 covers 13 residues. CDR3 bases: TGTGCCAGCACAGGACGGTCCCAAGAGACCCAGTACTTC. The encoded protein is CASTGRSQETQYF.

CDR3 nucleotides: TGTGCCAGCAGCCAAGTAAGCAGCAATGAAAAACTGTTTTTT. This gives the protein CASSQVSSNEKLFF. The chain links TRBV4-2 to TRBJ1-4, with D hard to call. There are 14 residues in the CDR3. V lost 1 base, J lost 5 bases, and 8 bases lay in between. Germline CDR1 reads LGHNA; CDR2 reads YNFKEQ.

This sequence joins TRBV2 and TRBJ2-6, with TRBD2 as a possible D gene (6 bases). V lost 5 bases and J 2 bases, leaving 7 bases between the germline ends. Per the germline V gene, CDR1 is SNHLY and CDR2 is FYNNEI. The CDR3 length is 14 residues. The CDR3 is CASSWEAGANVLTF. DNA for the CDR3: TGTGCCAGCAGTTGGGAGGCTGGGGCCAACGTCCTGACTTTC.

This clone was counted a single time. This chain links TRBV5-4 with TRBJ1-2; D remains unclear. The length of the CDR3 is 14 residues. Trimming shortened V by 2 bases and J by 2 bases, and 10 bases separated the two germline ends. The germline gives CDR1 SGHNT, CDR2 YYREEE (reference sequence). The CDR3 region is CASSLSRTNYGYTF. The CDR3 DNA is TGTGCCAGCAGCTTAAGCAGAACGAACTATGGCTACACCTTC.

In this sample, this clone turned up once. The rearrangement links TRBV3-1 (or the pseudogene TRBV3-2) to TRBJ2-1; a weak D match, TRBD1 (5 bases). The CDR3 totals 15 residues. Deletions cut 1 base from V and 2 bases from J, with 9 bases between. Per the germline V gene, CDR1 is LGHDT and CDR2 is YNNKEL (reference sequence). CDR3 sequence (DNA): TGTGCCAGCAGCCAAGGGCAGGGCCCCTACAATGAGCAGTTCTTC. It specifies CASSQGQGPYNEQFF.

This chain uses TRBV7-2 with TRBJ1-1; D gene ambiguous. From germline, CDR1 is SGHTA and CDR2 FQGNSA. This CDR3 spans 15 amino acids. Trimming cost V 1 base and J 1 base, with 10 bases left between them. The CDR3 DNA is TGTGCCAGCAGCTTAGACAGCCGTTCGAACACTGAAGCTTTCTTT. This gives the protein CASSLDSRSNTEAFF.

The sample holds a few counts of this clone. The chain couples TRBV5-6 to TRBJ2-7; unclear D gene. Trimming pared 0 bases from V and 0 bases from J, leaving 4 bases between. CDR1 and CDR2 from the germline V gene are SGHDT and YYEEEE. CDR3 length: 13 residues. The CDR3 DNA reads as TGTGCCAGCAGCTTGGATACCTCCTACGAGCAGTACTTC. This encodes CASSLDTSYEQYF. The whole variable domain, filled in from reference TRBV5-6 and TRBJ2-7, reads DAGVTQSPTHLIKTRGQQVTLRCSPKSGHDTVSWYQQALGQGPQFIFQYYEEEERQRGNFPDRFSGHQFPNYSSELNVNALLLGDSALYLCASSLDTSYEQYFGPGTRLTVT.

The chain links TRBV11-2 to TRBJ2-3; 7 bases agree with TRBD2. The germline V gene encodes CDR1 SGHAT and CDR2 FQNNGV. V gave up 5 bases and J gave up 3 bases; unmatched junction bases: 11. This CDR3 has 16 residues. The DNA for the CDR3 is TGTGCCAGCAGCCACCGTGGCCGGGAGGCGACAGATACGCAGTATTTT. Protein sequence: CASSHRGREATDTQYF.

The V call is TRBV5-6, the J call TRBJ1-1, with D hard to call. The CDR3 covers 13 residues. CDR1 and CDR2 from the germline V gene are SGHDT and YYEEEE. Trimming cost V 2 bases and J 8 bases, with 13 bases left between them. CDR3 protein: CASSLTFYGEAFF. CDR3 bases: TGTGCCAGCAGCTTAACATTCTACGGGGAAGCTTTCTTT.

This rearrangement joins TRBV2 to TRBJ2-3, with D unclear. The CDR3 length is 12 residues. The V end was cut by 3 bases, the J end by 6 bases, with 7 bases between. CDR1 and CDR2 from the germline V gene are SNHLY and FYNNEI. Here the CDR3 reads CASSEYRDTQYF. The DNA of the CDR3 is TGTGCCAGCAGTGAGTACCGCGATACGCAGTATTTT.

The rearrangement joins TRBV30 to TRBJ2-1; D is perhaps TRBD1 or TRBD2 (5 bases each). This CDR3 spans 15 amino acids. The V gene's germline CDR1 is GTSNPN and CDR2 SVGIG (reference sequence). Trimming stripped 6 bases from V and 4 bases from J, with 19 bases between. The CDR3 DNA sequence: TGTGCCTGCCGTGACTGGGGACGAAGGTACAATGAGCAGTTCTTC. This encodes CACRDWGRRYNEQFF. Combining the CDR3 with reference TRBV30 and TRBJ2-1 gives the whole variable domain SQTIHQWPATLVQPVGSPLSLECTVEGTSNPNLYWYRQAAGRGLQLLFYSVGIGQISSEVPQNLSASRPQDRQFILSSKKLLLSDSGFYLCACRDWGRRYNEQFFGPGTRLTVL.

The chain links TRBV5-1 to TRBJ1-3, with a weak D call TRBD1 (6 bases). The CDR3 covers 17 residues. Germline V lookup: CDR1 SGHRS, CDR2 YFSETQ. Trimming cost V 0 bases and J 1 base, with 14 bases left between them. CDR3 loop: CASSLAGSGASGNTIYF. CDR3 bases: TGCGCCAGCAGCTTGGCCGGGTCAGGGGCGTCTGGAAACACCATATATTTT.

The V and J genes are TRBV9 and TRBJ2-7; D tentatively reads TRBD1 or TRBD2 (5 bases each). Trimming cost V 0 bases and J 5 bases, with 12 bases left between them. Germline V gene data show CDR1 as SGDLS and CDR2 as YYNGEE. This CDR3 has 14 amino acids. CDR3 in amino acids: CASSVGGMNHEQYF. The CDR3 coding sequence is TGTGCCAGCAGCGTAGGGGGGATGAACCACGAGCAGTACTTC.

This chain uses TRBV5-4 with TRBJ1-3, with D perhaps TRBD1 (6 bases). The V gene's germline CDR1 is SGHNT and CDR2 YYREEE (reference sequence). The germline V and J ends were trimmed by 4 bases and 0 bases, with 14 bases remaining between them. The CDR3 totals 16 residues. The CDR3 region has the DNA TGTGCCAGCAGCCCTCTCGACAGGACCTCTGGAAACACCATATATTTT. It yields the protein CASSPLDRTSGNTIYF.

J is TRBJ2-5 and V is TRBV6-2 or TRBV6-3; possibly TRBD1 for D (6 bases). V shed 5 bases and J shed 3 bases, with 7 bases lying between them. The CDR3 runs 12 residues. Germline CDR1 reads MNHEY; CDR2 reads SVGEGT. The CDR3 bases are TGTGCCAGCAGTCCAGGGGAAGAGACCCAGTACTTC. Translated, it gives CASSPGEETQYF.

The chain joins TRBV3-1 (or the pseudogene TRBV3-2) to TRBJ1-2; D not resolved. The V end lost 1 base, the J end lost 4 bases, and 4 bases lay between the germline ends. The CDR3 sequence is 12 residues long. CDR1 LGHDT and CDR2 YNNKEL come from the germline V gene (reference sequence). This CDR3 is CASSQVSYGYTF. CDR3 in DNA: TGTGCCAGCAGCCAAGTGTCCTATGGCTACACCTTC.